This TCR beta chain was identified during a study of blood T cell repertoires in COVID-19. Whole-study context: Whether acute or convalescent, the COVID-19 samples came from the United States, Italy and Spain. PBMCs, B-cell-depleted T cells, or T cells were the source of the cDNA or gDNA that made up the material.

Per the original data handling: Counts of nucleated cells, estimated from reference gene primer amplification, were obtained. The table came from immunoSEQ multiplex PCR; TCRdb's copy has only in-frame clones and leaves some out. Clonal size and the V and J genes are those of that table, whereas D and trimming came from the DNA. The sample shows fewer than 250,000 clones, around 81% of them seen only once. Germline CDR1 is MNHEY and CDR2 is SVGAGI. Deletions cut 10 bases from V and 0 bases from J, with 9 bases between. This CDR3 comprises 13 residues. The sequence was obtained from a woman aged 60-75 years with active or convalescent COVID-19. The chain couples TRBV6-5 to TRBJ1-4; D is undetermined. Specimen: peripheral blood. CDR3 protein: CATTVPTNEKLFF. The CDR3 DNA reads TGTGCCACCACGGTGCCAACTAATGAAAAACTGTTTTTT.